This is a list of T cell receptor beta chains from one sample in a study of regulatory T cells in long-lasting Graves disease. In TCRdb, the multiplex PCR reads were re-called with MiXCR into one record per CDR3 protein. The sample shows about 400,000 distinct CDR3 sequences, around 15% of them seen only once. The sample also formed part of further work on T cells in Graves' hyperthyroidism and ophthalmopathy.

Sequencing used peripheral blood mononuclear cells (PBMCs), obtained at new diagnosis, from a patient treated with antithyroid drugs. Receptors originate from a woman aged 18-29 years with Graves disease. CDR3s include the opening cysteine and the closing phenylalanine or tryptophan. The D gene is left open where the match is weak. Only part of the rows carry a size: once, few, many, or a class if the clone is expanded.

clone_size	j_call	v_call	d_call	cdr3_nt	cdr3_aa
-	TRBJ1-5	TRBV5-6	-	TGTGCCAGCAGCTTGTCTCATAGCAATCAGCCCCAGCATTTT	CASSLSHSNQPQHF
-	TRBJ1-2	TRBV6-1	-	TGTGCCAGCAGACGACAGGACCTCTATGGCTACACCTTC	CASRRQDLYGYTF
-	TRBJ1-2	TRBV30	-	TGTGCCTGGAGTGTACTGGGGGCAGTTGGCTGCACCTTC	CAWSVLGAVGCTF
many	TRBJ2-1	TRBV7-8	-	TGTGCCAGCAGCCAAATACCAAAAGGCTCCCGAAAATACAATGAGCAGTTCTTC	CASSQIPKGSRKYNEQFF
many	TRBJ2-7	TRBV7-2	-	TGTGCCAGCAGCTTAGCGGGGGGGCTGATCGAGCAGTACTTC	CASSLAGGLIEQYF
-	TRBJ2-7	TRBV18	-	TGTGCCAGCTCACGTCAGGCTTCCTACGAGCAGTACTTC	CASSRQASYEQYF
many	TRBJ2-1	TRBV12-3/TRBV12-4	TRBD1	TGTGCCAGCAGTCTGGACAGGGGAAATTACAATGAGCAGTTCTTC	CASSLDRGNYNEQFF
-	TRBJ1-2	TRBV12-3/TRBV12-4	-	TGTGCCAGCAGTCGCGGGACGGCAGCTAACTATGGCTACACCTTC	CASSRGTAANYGYTF
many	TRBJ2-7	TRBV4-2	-	TGTGCCAGCAGCCAAGATAGCCCAGGACCCTACGAGCAGTACTTC	CASSQDSPGPYEQYF
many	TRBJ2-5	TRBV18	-	TGTGCCAGCTCACCGACTGAGGGGGAGACCCAGTACTTC	CASSPTEGETQYF
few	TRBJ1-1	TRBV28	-	TGTGCCAGCAGTCATCCGGGACGCGGTGTTCCTGAAGCTTTCTTT	CASSHPGRGVPEAFF
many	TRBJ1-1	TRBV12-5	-	TGTGCTAGTGGTAACTCGGGCCAAACGAGGACTGAAGCTTTCTTT	CASGNSGQTRTEAFF
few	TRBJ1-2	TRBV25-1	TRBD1	TGTGCCAGCAGTGAATACGACTCCGGGACAGAGAACTATGGCTACACCTTC	CASSEYDSGTENYGYTF
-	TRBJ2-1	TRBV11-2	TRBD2	TGTGCCAGCAGCTTAGTAGCGGGAGGCAGCTGGCGCAATGAGCAGTTCTTC	CASSLVAGGSWRNEQFF
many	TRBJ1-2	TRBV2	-	TGTGCCAGCAGTGATCTGGGTTCGAAGGGCTACACCTTC	CASSDLGSKGYTF
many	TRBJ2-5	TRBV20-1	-	TGCAGTGCTAGAGCTTCTGGAGAGACCCAGTACTTC	CSARASGETQYF
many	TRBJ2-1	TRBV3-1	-	TGTGCCAGCAGCCAATCGGACACTGGGGCTTACAATGAGCAGTTCTTC	CASSQSDTGAYNEQFF
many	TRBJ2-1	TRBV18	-	TGTGCCAGCTCACCCGGCCGGGGTGGTGAGCAGTTCTTC	CASSPGRGGEQFF
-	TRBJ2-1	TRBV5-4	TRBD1	TGTGCCAGCATACCAGGGGGCGCGGGGTACAATGAGCAGTTCTTC	CASIPGGAGYNEQFF
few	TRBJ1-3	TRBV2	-	TGTGCCAGCAGGGGGACCGCCTCTGGAAACACCATATATTTT	CASRGTASGNTIYF
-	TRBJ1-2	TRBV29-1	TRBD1	TGCAGCGTTGAAATGGGGGGACAGGGGACTGGCTACACCTTC	CSVEMGGQGTGYTF
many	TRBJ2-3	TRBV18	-	TGTGCCAGCACTACGGGGGCAGATACGCAGTATTTT	CASTTGADTQYF
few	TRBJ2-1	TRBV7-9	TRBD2	TGTGCCAGCAGCCCCACGGGACTAGCACGCCTAAGCTCCTACAATGAGCAGTTCTTC	CASSPTGLARLSSYNEQFF
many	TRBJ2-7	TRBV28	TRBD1	TGTGCCAGCACCGCACCTGGGACAGTTACCTACGAGCAGTACTTC	CASTAPGTVTYEQYF
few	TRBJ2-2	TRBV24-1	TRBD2	TGTGCCACCAAGGCGGCGGGAGCGAACACCGGGGAGCTGTTTTTT	CATKAAGANTGELFF
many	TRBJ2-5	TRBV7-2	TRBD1	TGTGCCAGCAGCTTCTACAGGGGGGAGACCCAGTACTTC	CASSFYRGETQYF
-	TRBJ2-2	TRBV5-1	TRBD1	TGCGCCAGCAGCGAGGGACAGGGGGCGGCCGGGGAGCTGTTTTTT	CASSEGQGAAGELFF
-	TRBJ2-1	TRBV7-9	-	TGTGCCAGCAGGGCAGGACGAGGATACGAGCAGTTCTTC	CASRAGRGYEQFF
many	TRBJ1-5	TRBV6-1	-	TGTGCCAGCAGTGAAGCGATGGGGAGCAATCAGCCCCAGCATTTT	CASSEAMGSNQPQHF
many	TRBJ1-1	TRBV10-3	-	TGTGCCATCAGTGAGTCGATGCCACTAGCTTTCTTT	CAISESMPLAFF
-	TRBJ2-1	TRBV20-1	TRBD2	TGCAGTGCCAGCCCGCACCTAGCGGGAGCTGGTTACAATGAGCAGTTCTTC	CSASPHLAGAGYNEQFF
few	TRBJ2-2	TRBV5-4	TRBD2	TGTGCCAGCAGCCCCACTAGCGGGAGGTTCACCGGGGAGCTGTTTTTT	CASSPTSGRFTGELFF
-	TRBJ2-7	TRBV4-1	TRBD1	TGCGCCAGCAGCCAAGAGGACAGGGTCTCCTACGAGCAGTACTTC	CASSQEDRVSYEQYF
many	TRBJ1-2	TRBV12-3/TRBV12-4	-	TGTGCCAGCAGTTTGGTCGGAGGGGCATCTGGCTACACCTTC	CASSLVGGASGYTF
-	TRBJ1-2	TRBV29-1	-	TGCAGCGAAACCGGGAACGAGGGCTATGGCTACACCTTC	CSETGNEGYGYTF
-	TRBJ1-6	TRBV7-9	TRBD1	TGTGCCAGCAGCTTCGGGCGGACAGGGGCGTATAATTCACCCCTCCACTTT	CASSFGRTGAYNSPLHF
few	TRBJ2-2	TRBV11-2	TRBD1	TGTGCCAGCAGGGCCACAGGGGGCGCGAACACCGGGGAGCTGTTTTTT	CASRATGGANTGELFF
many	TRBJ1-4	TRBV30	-	TGTGCCTGGAGTGTACGGCTAGCAACTAATGAAAAACTGTTTTTT	CAWSVRLATNEKLFF
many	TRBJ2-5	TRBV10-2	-	TGCGCCAGCACTGGGGGGCTCGAGACCCAGTACTTC	CASTGGLETQYF
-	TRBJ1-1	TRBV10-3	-	TGTGCCATCAGTGCGCGCCACCGGAACACTGAAGCTTTCTTT	CAISARHRNTEAFF
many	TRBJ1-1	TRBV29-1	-	TGCAGCGTGGCGAGGGTTGTCACCCTGGGAACTGAAGCTTTCTTT	CSVARVVTLGTEAFF
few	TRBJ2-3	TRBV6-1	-	TGTGCCAGCAGCGGACCCGGTCAATCAAATACGCAGTATTTT	CASSGPGQSNTQYF
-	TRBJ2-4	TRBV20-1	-	TGCAGCGCACCAGCCAAAAACATTCAGTACTTC	CSAPAKNIQYF
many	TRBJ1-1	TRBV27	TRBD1	TGTGCCGGCAGTATACAGACAGGGTACCACACTGAAGCTTTCTTT	CAGSIQTGYHTEAFF
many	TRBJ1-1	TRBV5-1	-	TGCGCCAGCAGCCCAAGGACGGATCTGAACACTGAAGCTTTCTTT	CASSPRTDLNTEAFF
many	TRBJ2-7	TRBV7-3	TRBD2	TGTGCCAGCAGCTTAACCCATCTAGCGGGAGCTTTCTACGAGCAGTACTTC	CASSLTHLAGAFYEQYF